This is a list of T cell receptor beta chains from one sample in a study of blood T cell repertoires in COVID-19. The assay was immunoSEQ multiplex PCR, and TCRdb's table has in-frame clones only and misses some. The sample yields about 320,000 clones, roughly 90% seen once. The sequenced sample was peripheral blood. The receptors derive from a man younger than 30 who had recovered from COVID-19. The CDR3 runs from the conserved cysteine through the conserved F or W. D genes are given only for firm matches. The listing skips clone size in some rows; elsewhere it reads once, few, many or a size class.

D: -
V: TRBV10-2
size: few
length: 12
J: TRBJ1-1
DNA: TGCGCCAGCAGTGACGTGAACACTGAAGCTTTCTTT
CDR3: CASSDVNTEAFF

D: TRBD1
V: TRBV10-3
size: few
length: 13
J: TRBJ1-1
DNA: TGTGCCATCAGCAGGACAGGGGACACTGAAGCTTTCTTT
CDR3: CAISRTGDTEAFF

D: TRBD1
V: TRBV30
size: -
length: 15
J: TRBJ2-3
DNA: TGTGCCTGGAGTCCCGGGACAGGGGGCACAGATACGCAGTATTTT
CDR3: CAWSPGTGGTDTQYF

D: -
V: TRBV4-2
size: -
length: 14
J: TRBJ2-3
DNA: TGTGCCAGCAGCCAAGGCGAGGGCACAGATACGCAGTATTTT
CDR3: CASSQGEGTDTQYF

D: -
V: TRBV9
size: -
length: 17
J: TRBJ1-6
DNA: TGTGCCAGCAGCGTAGGCGGAGGGACTACCTATAATTCACCCCTCCACTTT
CDR3: CASSVGGGTTYNSPLHF

D: -
V: TRBV4-2
size: few
length: 15
J: TRBJ1-1
DNA: TGTGCCAGCAGCCAAGATTGGAGCCCGGGGACTGAAGCTTTCTTT
CDR3: CASSQDWSPGTEAFF

D: -
V: TRBV3-1/TRBV3-2
size: once
length: 16
J: TRBJ1-1
DNA: TGTGCCAGCAGCCAAGACTCCGGGACAATCGGGACTGAAGCTTTCTTT
CDR3: CASSQDSGTIGTEAFF

D: TRBD1
V: TRBV5-1
size: once
length: 15
J: TRBJ1-1
DNA: TGCGCCAGCAGCCTTTCCGGGACAGGGGTCACTGAAGCTTTCTTT
CDR3: CASSLSGTGVTEAFF

D: -
V: TRBV19
size: -
length: 13
J: TRBJ1-1
DNA: TGTGCCAGTAGTATCGGGGATTACACTGAAGCTTTCTTT
CDR3: CASSIGDYTEAFF

D: -
V: TRBV4-2
size: -
length: 15
J: TRBJ2-5
DNA: TGTGCCAGCAGCCAAGAACCCTCCGGGAAAGAGACCCAGTACTTC
CDR3: CASSQEPSGKETQYF

D: -
V: TRBV2
size: -
length: 15
J: TRBJ2-7
DNA: TGTGCCAGCTCAAATGCCGCTAGCGACTCCTACGAGCAGTACTTC
CDR3: CASSNAASDSYEQYF

D: -
V: TRBV3-1/TRBV3-2
size: -
length: 13
J: TRBJ2-7
DNA: TGTGCCAGCAGCCAAGCCGGGGGTTACGAGCAGTACTTC
CDR3: CASSQAGGYEQYF

D: -
V: TRBV6-5
size: -
length: 14
J: TRBJ1-1
DNA: TGTGCCAGCAGTTACGAGACAAGAAACACTGAAGCTTTCTTT
CDR3: CASSYETRNTEAFF

D: TRBD2
V: TRBV7-9
size: -
length: 15
J: TRBJ2-1
DNA: TGTGCCAGCAGCTCCTATAGCGGGAGGTGGGATGAGCAGTTCTTC
CDR3: CASSSYSGRWDEQFF

D: -
V: TRBV9
size: few
length: 12
J: TRBJ1-2
DNA: TGTGCCAGCAGCGAGGGGGTCGGCGGCTACACCTTC
CDR3: CASSEGVGGYTF

D: TRBD2
V: TRBV25-1
size: few
length: 15
J: TRBJ2-1
DNA: TGTGCCAGCAGTGGCGGGGCTAGCGGGAGCGATGAGCAGTTCTTC
CDR3: CASSGGASGSDEQFF

D: TRBD1
V: TRBV12-3/TRBV12-4
size: few
length: 13
J: TRBJ1-2
DNA: TGTGCCAGCAGTTTGACAGGGAACTATGGCTACACCTTC
CDR3: CASSLTGNYGYTF

D: -
V: TRBV9
size: -
length: 13
J: TRBJ2-3
DNA: TGTGCCAGCAGCGTGGCAGGGAAAGATACGCAGTATTTT
CDR3: CASSVAGKDTQYF

D: TRBD2
V: TRBV6-5
size: -
length: 12
J: TRBJ2-1
DNA: TGTGCCAGCAGCCCGGGGGGCAATGAGCAGTTCTTC
CDR3: CASSPGGNEQFF

D: TRBD1
V: TRBV9
size: -
length: 15
J: TRBJ1-1
DNA: TGTGCCAGCAGCGTAGGGGGACAGGGGAACACTGAAGCTTTCTTT
CDR3: CASSVGGQGNTEAFF

D: TRBD1
V: TRBV6-5
size: -
length: 11
J: TRBJ1-1
DNA: TGTGCCAGCAGCCGGGACAGAGTAGCTTTCTTT
CDR3: CASSRDRVAFF

D: TRBD1
V: TRBV19
size: -
length: 17
J: TRBJ1-2
DNA: TGTGCCAGTAGTATAGAGTTACTGACAGGGGTATTGGCTGGCTACACCTTC
CDR3: CASSIELLTGVLAGYTF

D: -
V: TRBV19
size: -
length: 17
J: TRBJ1-3
DNA: TGTGCCAGTAGTGCTTCCTCGTCCCCTAGCTCTGGAAACACCATATATTTT
CDR3: CASSASSSPSSGNTIYF

D: -
V: TRBV6-5
size: once
length: 10
J: TRBJ1-1
DNA: TGTGCCAGCGGAAACGGGGAAGCTTTCTTT
CDR3: CASGNGEAFF

D: -
V: TRBV7-9
size: -
length: 12
J: TRBJ1-1
DNA: TGTGCCAGCAGCTTACAGAACACTGAAGCTTTCTTT
CDR3: CASSLQNTEAFF

D: -
V: TRBV7-9
size: -
length: 19
J: TRBJ1-5
DNA: TGTGCCAGCAGCGGCCCGCCGGGACAAAGTTTGGGGCCGAATCAGCCCCAGCATTTT
CDR3: CASSGPPGQSLGPNQPQHF

D: -
V: TRBV2
size: -
length: 13
J: TRBJ2-5
DNA: TGTGCCAGCAGGGAGGTCATACAAGAGACCCAGTACTTC
CDR3: CASREVIQETQYF

D: TRBD2
V: TRBV11-3
size: -
length: 15
J: TRBJ2-2
DNA: TGTGCCAGCAGCATCGGACTAGCGGGGGTCGGGGAGCTGTTTTTT
CDR3: CASSIGLAGVGELFF

D: TRBD1
V: TRBV5-1
size: -
length: 18
J: TRBJ1-4
DNA: TGCGCCAGCAGCCCCGGGGGGGACAGTCTGTTGGCTAATGAAAAACTGTTTTTT
CDR3: CASSPGGDSLLANEKLFF

D: -
V: TRBV4-1
size: -
length: 16
J: TRBJ1-2
DNA: TGCGCCAGCAGCCAAGAGTTGGGGGGGCTAGGCTATGGCTACACCTTC
CDR3: CASSQELGGLGYGYTF

D: -
V: TRBV5-6
size: -
length: 16
J: TRBJ1-1
DNA: TGTGCCAGCAGCGGACCCCCCGGACAATCGAACACTGAAGCTTTCTTT
CDR3: CASSGPPGQSNTEAFF

D: TRBD1
V: TRBV29-1
size: -
length: 13
J: TRBJ1-1
DNA: TGCAGCGTTGTGGGGACAGGGGGGGGCAAGGCGATCTTT
CDR3: CSVVGTGGGKAIF

D: TRBD1
V: TRBV27
size: -
length: 15
J: TRBJ2-7
DNA: TGTGCCAGCAGAACGGGGGGGACAGGGGTCTACGAGCAGTACTTC
CDR3: CASRTGGTGVYEQYF

D: -
V: TRBV18
size: -
length: 13
J: TRBJ1-3
DNA: TGTGCCAGCTTAGAAAGCTCTGGAAACACCATATATTTT
CDR3: CASLESSGNTIYF

D: TRBD1
V: TRBV19
size: -
length: 14
J: TRBJ2-7
DNA: TGTGCCAGCAGTAGTGCGACAGGGGTCTACGAGCAGTACTTC
CDR3: CASSSATGVYEQYF

D: -
V: TRBV5-4
size: -
length: 12
J: TRBJ1-1
DNA: TGTGCCAGCAGCCCCGGGAACACTGAAGCTTTCTTT
CDR3: CASSPGNTEAFF

D: -
V: TRBV12-3/TRBV12-4
size: -
length: 12
J: TRBJ1-5
DNA: TGTGCCAGCAAGAATGGGCCTCAGCCCCAGCATTTT
CDR3: CASKNGPQPQHF

D: TRBD2
V: TRBV13
size: -
length: 16
J: TRBJ2-1
DNA: TGTGCCAGCAGCCCCCCTAGCGGGGGGGCTCGTAATGAGCAGTTCTTC
CDR3: CASSPPSGGARNEQFF

D: -
V: TRBV6-2/TRBV6-3
size: -
length: 11
J: TRBJ1-1
DNA: TGTGCCAGCAGTTATAAACTTGAAGCTTTCTTT
CDR3: CASSYKLEAFF

D: -
V: TRBV19
size: -
length: 13
J: TRBJ1-1
DNA: TGTGCCAGTAGTATTACAGGGAACACTGAAGCTTTCTTT
CDR3: CASSITGNTEAFF

D: TRBD1
V: TRBV7-8
size: -
length: 16
J: TRBJ2-5
DNA: TGTGCCAGCAGCCTCTATCGGGACAGTTCACAAGAGACCCAGTACTTC
CDR3: CASSLYRDSSQETQYF

D: TRBD1
V: TRBV27
size: -
length: 17
J: TRBJ2-7
DNA: TGTGCCAGCAGTTTATCGACTAAGGGGGCTATCCCCTACGAGCAGTACTTC
CDR3: CASSLSTKGAIPYEQYF

D: -
V: TRBV18
size: -
length: 16
J: TRBJ2-3
DNA: TGTGCCAGCTCACCAGGATCGCACAGGGACACAGATACGCAGTATTTT
CDR3: CASSPGSHRDTDTQYF

D: TRBD1
V: TRBV19
size: -
length: 15
J: TRBJ1-1
DNA: TGTGCCAGTAGTATCTTGACAGGGGTCCGGACTGAAGCTTTCTTT
CDR3: CASSILTGVRTEAFF

D: TRBD2
V: TRBV19
size: once
length: 15
J: TRBJ2-2
DNA: TGTGCCAGTAGTATCGGGGGGATTAACACCGGGGAGCTGTTTTTT
CDR3: CASSIGGINTGELFF

D: TRBD1
V: TRBV4-1
size: -
length: 15
J: TRBJ2-7
DNA: TGCGCCAGCAGCCAAAGACAGGGGGCGTCCTACGAGCAGTACTTC
CDR3: CASSQRQGASYEQYF

D: -
V: TRBV14
size: -
length: 15
J: TRBJ2-7
DNA: TGTGCCAGCAGCCAAGACAGAGGCCCGGCGTACGAGCAGTACTTC
CDR3: CASSQDRGPAYEQYF